These 19 T cell receptor beta chains originate from one sample sequenced in a study of blood T cell repertoires in COVID-19. Using immunoSEQ multiplex PCR, the repertoire was profiled, and TCRdb retains in-frame clones only, with some absent. The sample gives 100,000 to 150,000 clones, about 87% of which show up once; around 3.4% is in the top ten. The source material was peripheral blood. These receptors originate from a woman in her sixties or seventies with acute or convalescent COVID-19.

The chain links TRBV7-6 to TRBJ2-2; 10 nucleotides align to TRBD2. The J segment lost 1 base and the V segment lost 5 bases, leaving 4 bases of the junction unmatched. CDR1 is SGHVS and CDR2 is FNYEAQ in the germline V gene. This CDR3 has 16 residues. The chain's CDR3 is CASSPWTSGNTGELFF. CDR3 sequence (DNA): TGTGCCAGCAGCCCCTGGACTAGCGGGAACACCGGGGAGCTGTTTTTT.

The chain has TRBV18 and TRBJ1-1, with 7 bases matching TRBD1. The CDR3 sequence is 14 residues long. Germline-derived CDR1 and CDR2 are KGHSH and LQKENI. Trimming removed 5 bases from V and 0 bases from J; junction bases left unmatched: 3. The CDR3 DNA sequence: TGTGCCAGCTCAGCACAGGGGCTGAACACTGAAGCTTTCTTT. Its protein is CASSAQGLNTEAFF.

The V and J genes are TRBV9 and TRBJ2-3; 8 positions match TRBD2. Germline V lookup: CDR1 SGDLS, CDR2 YYNGEE. This CDR3 is built from 13 residues. With 0 bases clipped from V and 10 bases from J, the junction kept 4 bases outside the gene matches. CDR3 nucleotides: TGTGCCAGCAGCGTAGAGGGAGCGGGAGCGCAGTATTTT. Amino acid sequence: CASSVEGAGAQYF.

The chain couples TRBV27 to TRBJ1-5; TRBD1 matches 7 bases. The CDR3 sequence is 17 residues long. V shed 5 bases, J shed 9 bases, and the junction held 19 bases outside the gene matches. Germline V gene lookup returns CDR1 MNHEY and CDR2 SMNVEV (reference sequence). The DNA of the CDR3 is TGTGCCAGCAGTCACTCCCTGGGACAGCCCCTCATCACGCCCCAGCATTTT. Encoded protein: CASSHSLGQPLITPQHF.

This clone was seen once. The chain recombines TRBV9 with TRBJ2-2, with D tentatively TRBD2 (5 bases). Between the trimmed V and J ends, which lost 5 bases and 4 bases, there was a span of 12 bases. From germline, CDR1 is SGDLS and CDR2 YYNGEE. The CDR3 length is 14 residues. CDR3 in amino acids: CASRAGSSTGELFF. The CDR3 DNA is TGTGCCAGCAGGGCGGGTAGCAGCACCGGGGAGCTGTTTTTT.

In its sample, this clone was seen a few times. The chain uses TRBV6-5 and TRBJ2-7, with D possibly TRBD2 on 7 matching bases. Looked up from germline, CDR1 is MNHEY and CDR2 is SVGAGI. V shed 2 bases and J shed 6 bases, with 14 bases lying between them. The CDR3 extends over 14 amino acids. The CDR3 DNA is TGTGCCAGCAGTTACAGGGGGGGTTTGAGCGAGCAGTACTTC. Its translation is CASSYRGGLSEQYF.

V is TRBV19 and J is TRBJ2-2; tentative D call: TRBD2 (6 bases). This CDR3 has 13 amino acids. The V and J ends lost 3 bases and 5 bases respectively, with 7 bases between them. In germline, CDR1 is LNHDA, CDR2 SQIVND (reference sequence). CDR3 nucleotide sequence: TGTGCCAGTAGTATGGGAGGAACCGGGGAGCTGTTTTTT. Amino acid sequence: CASSMGGTGELFF.

The chain's CDR3 is CASSLNDRNYGYTF. The DNA for the CDR3 is TGTGCCAGCAGCTTGAATGACAGGAACTATGGCTACACCTTC. The V gene is TRBV5-8, the J gene TRBJ1-2, with D possibly being TRBD1 (6 bases). The V end lost 1 base, the J end lost 2 bases, and 9 bases lay between the germline ends. Germline-derived CDR1 and CDR2 are SGHTS and YDEGEE. The CDR3 is 14 amino acids.

This clone was found once. V gene TRBV30 combines with J gene TRBJ2-3; 13 bases agree with TRBD2. Trimming removed 8 bases from V and 4 bases from J; junction bases left unmatched: 3. CDR3 length: 13 residues. Germline lookup yields CDR1 GTSNPN and CDR2 SVGIG (reference sequence). The CDR3 DNA follows: TGTGCCCTGGGACTAGCGGGGCCAGATACGCAGTATTTT. Translated, it gives CALGLAGPDTQYF.

This clone was counted a single time. The chain joins TRBV5-1 to TRBJ2-5; 8 bases agree with TRBD1. V gave up 0 bases and J gave up 1 base; unmatched junction bases: 5. CDR3 length equals 16 residues. The germline V gene encodes CDR1 SGHRS and CDR2 YFSETQ. CDR3 in DNA: TGCGCCAGCAGCTTGGGTAGGACAGGGCTCCAAGAGACCCAGTACTTC. Translation gives CASSLGRTGLQETQYF.

This rearrangement joins TRBV7-9 to TRBJ2-7, with D hard to call. Per germline, CDR1 SEHNR and CDR2 FQNEAQ (reference sequence). This CDR3 comprises 14 residues. The V and J ends lost 5 bases and 0 bases respectively, with 11 bases between them. The CDR3 DNA follows: TGTGCCAGCAGCCCTTTCTCCGGCTCCTACGAGCAGTACTTC. Translated, it gives CASSPFSGSYEQYF.

V and J are TRBV5-1 and TRBJ1-5, with no clear D. This CDR3 has 19 amino acids. V was clipped by 5 bases and J by 0 bases, with 24 bases between them. Germline assignment: CDR1 SGHRS and CDR2 YFSETQ. The CDR3 sequence is CASRDAPSPPPGSNQPQHF. Here the CDR3 DNA reads TGCGCCAGCAGAGATGCCCCAAGCCCCCCCCCTGGTAGCAATCAGCCCCAGCATTTT.

V and J are TRBV9 and TRBJ2-2, with 13 bases matching TRBD2. The CDR3 is made up of 17 amino acids. J gave up 5 bases and V 0 bases, and 4 bases lay outside the gene matches. CDR1 and CDR2 from the germline V gene are SGDLS and YYNGEE. Written as DNA, the CDR3 is TGTGCCAGCAGCGTAGCGACGGGACTAGCGGGAACCGGGGAGCTGTTTTTT. Translating it yields CASSVATGLAGTGELFF.

V and J are TRBV6-5 and TRBJ1-3; tentatively, D is TRBD1 (6 bases). The V gene lost 1 base and the J gene lost 3 bases, with 13 bases spanning the gap. This CDR3 is built from 16 residues. The germline gives CDR1 MNHEY, CDR2 SVGAGI. The CDR3 here is CASSYFTGPGGNTIYF. CDR3 in DNA: TGTGCCAGCAGTTACTTCACAGGGCCGGGTGGAAACACCATATATTTT.

The chain combines TRBV6-1 with TRBJ2-7; 11 bases map to TRBD1. J was trimmed by 4 bases and V by 3 bases; bases with no gene match: 5. CDR1 and CDR2 from the germline V gene are MNHNS and SASEGT. The CDR3 has 15 amino acids. CDR3 loop: CASSERTGGKYEQYF. The DNA of the CDR3 is TGTGCCAGCAGTGAGCGGACAGGGGGCAAATACGAGCAGTACTTC.

The V gene is TRBV3-1 (or the pseudogene TRBV3-2), the J gene TRBJ2-5; 11 nucleotides match TRBD2. Germline CDR1 and CDR2: LGHDT and YNNKEL (reference sequence). The length of the CDR3 is 16 residues. J was trimmed by 5 bases and V by 1 base; bases with no gene match: 6. This CDR3 is CASSQVKLAGVETQYF. The CDR3, as DNA: TGTGCCAGCAGCCAAGTAAAACTAGCGGGAGTCGAGACCCAGTACTTC.

The CDR3 loop reads CASSQGGLTATGELFF. The CDR3 DNA reads TGTGCCAGCAGCCAGGGTGGACTAACGGCCACCGGGGAGCTGTTTTTT. The chain recombines TRBV3-1 (or the pseudogene TRBV3-2) with TRBJ2-2; possibly TRBD2 for D (6 bases). This CDR3 has 16 amino acids. The germline CDR1 and CDR2 sequences are LGHDT and YNNKEL (reference sequence). V dropped 3 bases and J dropped 4 bases, with 15 bases sitting between them.

The chain carries TRBV10-3 and TRBJ1-2, with 7 bases aligning to TRBD1. CDR1 ENHRY and CDR2 SYGVKD come from the germline V gene. The V gene end was trimmed by 7 bases and the J gene end by 8 bases; junction bases not matched to a gene: 16. The CDR3 length is 15 residues. This chain's CDR3 is CAITADRLAPGGYTF. For the CDR3, the DNA is TGTGCCATCACGGCGGACAGGTTGGCCCCGGGAGGCTACACCTTC.

V and J are TRBV18 and TRBJ2-7, with 10 nucleotides matching TRBD2. V gave up 6 bases and J gave up 6 bases; unmatched junction bases: 5. Germline V CDR1 and CDR2: KGHSH, LQKENI. The CDR3 has 13 residues. The CDR3 loop reads CASSALAGIEQYV. The DNA of the CDR3 is TGTGCCAGCTCTGCACTAGCGGGGATCGAGCAGTACGTC.